The 28 T cell receptor beta chains given below trace back to one sample, sequenced in a study of tumor and adjacent non-tumor tissue in lung cancer. No cell sorting was done before RNA was extracted from the tissue. Distant lung tissue was collected more than 3 cm away from the tumor edge. TCRbeta libraries were built with three rounds of nested PCR, modified from ARM-PCR. TCRdb processed the multiplex PCR reads anew with MiXCR; each CDR3 protein has one entry. The sample yields some 100,000 distinct CDR3 sequences, 65% seen once. Material: distant non-tumor lung tissue. The receptors were sampled from a man aged 30 to 45 with non-small cell lung cancer.

The rearrangement uses TRBV6-5 and TRBJ2-3; no firm D call. The length of the CDR3 is 13 residues. CDR1 MNHEY and CDR2 SVGAGI come from the germline V gene. The CDR3 reads CANKRPITDTQYF. The CDR3 nucleotides read TGTGCAAACAAAAGACCCATCACAGATACGCAGTATTTT.

With regard to this clonotype: A much bigger clone sits one base away, suggesting this may be a read error. The CDR3 ends on some other residue instead of the conserved phenylalanine or tryptophan, so this is likely a read error. The chain carries TRBV6-6 and TRBJ2-2, with a possible D match to TRBD1 (5 bases). This CDR3 is 15 amino acids long. V was pared by 0 bases and J by 7 bases, with 12 bases between. Germline V gene data show CDR1 as MNHNY and CDR2 as SVGAGI (reference sequence). The chain's CDR3 is CASSYSKGVGGELFL. As DNA, the CDR3 is TGTGCCAGCAGTTACTCGAAAGGGGTTGGCGGGGAGCTGTTTCTT.

Details on this clonotype: An end of the junction differs from the germline gene, which may be a read error. The rearrangement uses TRBV29-1 and TRBJ2-2; D is unresolved. This CDR3 spans 12 amino acids. In germline, CDR1 is SQVTM, CDR2 ANQGSEA. CDR3 sequence reads: CNVYRNTGELFF. CDR3 coding DNA: TGCAACGTTTATAGGAACACCGGGGAGCTGTTTTTT.

About this clonotype: The junction shows a germline mismatch at one end, possibly a read error. The genes are TRBV12-3 or TRBV12-4 and TRBJ2-7, with TRBD1 as a possible D gene (5 bases). The CDR3 is 14 residues long. The CDR3 sequence: CASTPTAVRDERYF. In nucleotides, the CDR3 is TGTGCCAGCACCCCGACAGCAGTTCGAGACGAGCGGTACTTC.

The chain employs TRBV12-3 or TRBV12-4 and TRBJ1-2; no definite D call. This CDR3 comprises 13 residues. Trimming left V 7 bases short and J 5 bases short, with 14 bases between. The CDR3 spells CASTPAESYGYTF. The CDR3 DNA reads as TGTGCCAGCACCCCGGCAGAGAGTTATGGCTACACCTTC.

This clonotype has a count of ten or more. The V and J genes are TRBV28 and TRBJ1-5; D not resolved. CDR1 is MDHEN and CDR2 is SYDVKM in the germline V gene. V lost 6 bases, J lost 7 bases, and 7 bases lay in between. This CDR3 is built from 11 residues. CDR3 DNA sequence: TGTGCCAGCAGAGGAGGCCAGCCCCAGCATTTT. The encoded protein is CASRGGQPQHF. Full variable domain (rest looked up from reference TRBV28 and TRBJ1-5): DVKVTQSSRYLVKRTGEKVFLECVQDMDHENMFWYRQDPGLGLRLIYFSYDVKMKEKGDIPEGYSVSREKKERFSLILESASTNQTSMYLCASRGGQPQHFGDGTRLSIL.

The V and J genes are TRBV5-4 and TRBJ2-2; D is unresolved. Germline V gives CDR1 SGHNT, CDR2 YYREEE (reference sequence). V dropped 9 bases and J dropped 2 bases, with 11 bases sitting between them. There are 13 residues in the CDR3. For the CDR3, the DNA is TGTGCCAACAGTGGGCATAACACCGGGGAGCTGTTTTTT. Translated: CANSGHNTGELFF.

Regarding this clonotype: The junction does not match germline at one end; this may be a read error. This chain links TRBV11-2 with TRBJ2-3; tentative D call: TRBD2 (6 bases). Germline V lookup: CDR1 SGHAT, CDR2 FQNNGV. The CDR3 has 15 amino acids. The CDR3 sequence is CASSLVPCGADMQYF. CDR3 nucleotides: TGTGCCAGCAGCTTAGTCCCCTGCGGGGCAGATATGCAGTATTTT.

On this clonotype itself: The conserved phenylalanine or tryptophan is not found at the CDR3 terminus, so this likely reflects a read error. The chain has TRBV11-1 and TRBJ2-1, with D perhaps given as TRBD1 or TRBD2 (5 bases each). Trimming left V 10 bases short and J 0 bases short, with 16 bases between. Looked up from germline, CDR1 is SGHAT and CDR2 is FQDESV (reference sequence). The CDR3 runs to 15 residues. In DNA form, the CDR3 reads TGTGCCACCAATCCCCGGGGCAGCTCCTACAATGAGCAGTTCTTA. It translates to CATNPRGSSYNEQFL.

The chain combines TRBV6-2 or TRBV6-3 with TRBJ2-1, with TRBD2 matching over 8 bases. The CDR3 totals 15 residues. The ends lost 3 bases at V and 3 bases at J; junction bases unmatched: 4. CDR1 MNHEY and CDR2 SVGEGT come from the germline V gene. The CDR3 DNA reads as TGTGCCAGCAGTTATACTAGCGGATTCTACAATGAGCAGTTCTTC. Encoded protein: CASSYTSGFYNEQFF.

This clonotype came up a few times. A much larger clonotype is one base distant, so this may be a read error. This rearrangement joins TRBV20-1 to TRBJ2-2, with 11 bases identical to TRBD2. V gave up 7 bases and J gave up 5 bases; unmatched junction bases: 6. The CDR3 spans 14 residues. In germline, CDR1 is DFQATT, CDR2 SNEGSKA (reference sequence). CDR3 sequence reads: CSVLRLAGTGELFF. The CDR3, as DNA: TGCAGTGTTCTTAGACTAGCGGGAACCGGGGAGCTGTTTTTT.

There are a few counts of this clonotype. The chain carries TRBV11-2 and TRBJ1-1; no firm D call. Trimming took 7 bases from V and 1 from J, leaving 13 bases between them. Germline CDR1 is SGHAT and CDR2 is FQNNGV. The CDR3 sequence is 14 residues long. The CDR3 loop is CASTRGRGNTEAFF. The CDR3 DNA follows: TGTGCCAGCACGAGAGGACGGGGGAACACTGAAGCTTTCTTT.

Worth noting for this clonotype: A junction boundary mismatches the germline segment, possibly from a read error. This chain links TRBV11-3 with TRBJ2-1, with a tentative D call TRBD1 (6 bases). This CDR3 contains 14 residues. The germline CDR1 and CDR2 sequences are SGHNT and YENEEA. In DNA, the CDR3 is TGTACCAGCAGCTGGGGGACAAGGGGCTATGAGCAGTTCTTC. Its translation: CTSSWGTRGYEQFF. Full variable domain (rest looked up from reference TRBV11-3 and TRBJ2-1): EAGVVQSPRYKIIEKKQPVAFWCNPISGHNTLYWYLQNLGQGPELLIRYENEEAVDDSQLPKDRFSAERLKGVDSTLKIQPAELGDSAVYLCTSSWGTRGYEQFFGPGTRLTVL.

This clonotype was found once. Given the absence of the conserved phenylalanine or tryptophan at the CDR3 end, a read error is likely. V usage is TRBV11-2 and J usage is TRBJ2-5; D is unresolved. This CDR3 contains 12 residues. Germline V CDR1 and CDR2: SGHAT, FQNNGV. The CDR3 region is CASSSSGETQYS. Written as DNA, the CDR3 is TGTGCTAGCAGCTCGTCGGGAGAGACCCAGTACTCC.

About this clonotype: Given the absence of the conserved phenylalanine or tryptophan at the CDR3 end, a read error is likely. The chain has TRBV5-6 and TRBJ1-2; maybe TRBD1 (6 bases). The CDR3 consists of 13 residues. The germline gives CDR1 SGHDT, CDR2 YYEEEE. V was shortened by 6 bases and J by 7 bases, with 16 bases between the two germline ends. In DNA form, the CDR3 reads TGTGCCAGCACTAAAGACAGGCTTACTGGCTACACCTAC. It encodes CASTKDRLTGYTY.

For this clonotype: A read error is likely, as this CDR3 ends without the conserved phenylalanine or tryptophan. The limits of the CDR3 on the DNA are not certain, so only TCRdb's listed CDR3 is given. The V call is TRBV11-2, the J call TRBJ1-5; TRBD1, the D gene given by the table, was not confirmed from the DNA. The CDR3 is 14 amino acids long, termini counted. Germline lookup yields CDR1 SGHAT and CDR2 FQNNGV. CDR3 region: CASSLAGSEQPRHS.

Note on this clonotype: Possible read error: a much larger clone is one base away. The chain joins TRBV20-1 to TRBJ2-3; D gene unclear. The CDR3 is made up of 14 amino acids. Germline V gene data show CDR1 as DFQATT and CDR2 as SNEGSKA (reference sequence). The CDR3 bases are TGCAGTGCTAGGAAAGGTTTTTCCACAGATACGCGGTATTTT. Its translation: CSARKGFSTDTRYF.

Comments on this clonotype: A junction boundary mismatches the germline segment, possibly from a read error. The V gene is TRBV24-1, the J gene TRBJ2-3; 7 bases align to TRBD1. This CDR3 is 13 amino acids long. CDR1 and CDR2 (germline): KGHDR, SFDVKD. CDR3 in amino acids: CATSDPGQVPQYF. The CDR3 nucleotides are TGTGCTACCAGTGATCCCGGACAGGTCCCGCAGTATTTT.

This clonotype was counted many times. The chain recombines TRBV30 with TRBJ2-2, with a tentative D call TRBD2 (6 bases). Trimming pared 0 bases from V and 4 bases from J, leaving 15 bases between. The CDR3 length is 16 residues. CDR1 and CDR2 (germline): GTSNPN, SVGIG (reference sequence). CDR3 residues: CAWSVWGEMRTGELFF. The CDR3 DNA follows: TGTGCCTGGAGTGTATGGGGGGAGATGCGCACCGGGGAGCTGTTTTTT.

About this clonotype: It is likely a read error, because the conserved phenylalanine at the end of the CDR3 is missing. The rearrangement uses TRBV7-8 and TRBJ2-1, with D perhaps TRBD1 (6 bases). Germline V lookup: CDR1 SGHVS, CDR2 FQNEAQ. The ends were cut back, 6 bases at V and 7 bases at J, with 10 bases in the middle. The CDR3 runs to 12 residues. The CDR3 region has the DNA TGTGCCAGCAGGGCACAGGGTAATGAGCAGTTCTTA. Its translation: CASRAQGNEQFL.

Comments on this clonotype: A much larger clone sits a single nucleotide away, making a read error possible. The chain joins TRBV6-5 to TRBJ1-3; D might be TRBD1 (6 bases). The germline CDR1 and CDR2 sequences are MNHEY and SVGAGI. This CDR3 is 17 amino acids long. The chain's CDR3 is CAISYSIRGASGNTIYF. In DNA form, the CDR3 reads TGTGCCATCAGTTACTCGATACGGGGGGCCTCTGGAAACACCATATATTTT.

A word on this clonotype: At one boundary the junction diverges from the germline segment, which might be a read error. The rearrangement uses TRBV20-1 and TRBJ1-2; D possibly corresponds to TRBD1 (6 bases). The CDR3 totals 14 residues. From germline, CDR1 is DFQATT and CDR2 SNEGSKA (reference sequence). CDR3 sequence reads: CSASRDMEAYGYTF. The CDR3 bases are TGCAGTGCTAGCCGGGACATGGAGGCCTATGGTTACACCTTC.

This clonotype was picked up a small number of times. This chain connects TRBV20-1 to TRBJ2-1; perhaps D is TRBD1 or TRBD2 (5 bases each). The CDR3 has 12 residues. Germline V gene data show CDR1 as DFQATT and CDR2 as SNEGSKA (reference sequence). The V end lost 8 bases, the J end lost 6 bases, and 14 bases lay between the germline ends. The CDR3 bases are TGCAGTCCAAATACAGGAGGCAATGAGCAGTTCTTC. It yields the protein CSPNTGGNEQFF.

There are many counts of this clonotype. The V call is TRBV20-1, the J call TRBJ2-3; either TRBD1 or TRBD2 may fit D (6 bases each). The germline V gene encodes CDR1 DFQATT and CDR2 SNEGSKA (reference sequence). V was trimmed by 7 bases and J by 0 bases, leaving 17 bases between them. This CDR3 comprises 15 residues. The CDR3 sequence: CSGRGDGVSTDTQYF. In DNA, the CDR3 is TGCAGTGGTAGGGGGGACGGAGTTAGCACAGATACGCAGTATTTT.

This clonotype was seen at least ten times. The chain carries TRBV20-1 and TRBJ1-3; D ambiguous. The germline V gene encodes CDR1 DFQATT and CDR2 SNEGSKA (reference sequence). V dropped 3 bases and J dropped 1 base, with 13 bases sitting between them. The CDR3 runs 15 residues. CDR3 coding DNA: TGCAGTGCTAGTAGATTCCCGCCGTCTGGAAACACCATATATTTT. The encoded protein is CSASRFPPSGNTIYF.

The chain employs TRBV29-1 and TRBJ1-2; 7 nucleotides align to TRBD1. The germline CDR1 and CDR2 sequences are SQVTM and ANQGSEA. CDR3 size: 15 residues. Trimming at V came to 1 base and at J to 10 bases, leaving 15 bases not matched to a gene. CDR3 protein: CSVEVGTAGVDAYTF. CDR3 sequence (DNA): TGCAGCGTTGAAGTCGGGACAGCGGGAGTGGATGCCTACACCTTC. The whole variable domain, remainder taken from reference TRBV29-1 and TRBJ1-2, is SAVISQKPSRDICQRGTSLTIQCQVDSQVTMMFWYRQQPGQSLTLIATANQGSEATYESGFVIDKFPISRPNLTFSTLTVSNMSPEDSSIYLCSVEVGTAGVDAYTFGSGTRLTVV.

Notes on this clonotype: Germline and junction disagree at one end, which may indicate a read error. The chain uses TRBV6-2 or TRBV6-3 and TRBJ2-1; 9 bases fit TRBD2. The germline V gene has CDR1 MNHEY and CDR2 SVGEGT. The CDR3 spans 15 residues. This CDR3 reads CASTRLAGKSNEQIF. The CDR3 region has the DNA TGTGCCAGCACCCGGCTAGCGGGAAAAAGCAATGAGCAGATCTTC.

This clonotype was counted only a few times. One end of the junction is discordant with germline, which a read error may explain. This chain links TRBV28 with TRBJ2-1; D remains unclear. CDR1 and CDR2 from the germline V gene are MDHEN and SYDVKM. The CDR3 length is 18 residues. CDR3 region: CASSSPITEKSSYNEQFF. The CDR3 nucleotides are TGTGCCAGTAGTTCCCCCATAACGGAGAAGAGTTCCTACAATGAGCAGTTCTTC. Looking up the rest from reference TRBV28 and TRBJ2-1 gives the full variable domain: DVKVTQSSRYLVKRTGEKVFLECVQDMDHENMFWYRQDPGLGLRLIYFSYDVKMKEKGDIPEGYSVSREKKERFSLILESASTNQTSMYLCASSSPITEKSSYNEQFFGPGTRLTVL.